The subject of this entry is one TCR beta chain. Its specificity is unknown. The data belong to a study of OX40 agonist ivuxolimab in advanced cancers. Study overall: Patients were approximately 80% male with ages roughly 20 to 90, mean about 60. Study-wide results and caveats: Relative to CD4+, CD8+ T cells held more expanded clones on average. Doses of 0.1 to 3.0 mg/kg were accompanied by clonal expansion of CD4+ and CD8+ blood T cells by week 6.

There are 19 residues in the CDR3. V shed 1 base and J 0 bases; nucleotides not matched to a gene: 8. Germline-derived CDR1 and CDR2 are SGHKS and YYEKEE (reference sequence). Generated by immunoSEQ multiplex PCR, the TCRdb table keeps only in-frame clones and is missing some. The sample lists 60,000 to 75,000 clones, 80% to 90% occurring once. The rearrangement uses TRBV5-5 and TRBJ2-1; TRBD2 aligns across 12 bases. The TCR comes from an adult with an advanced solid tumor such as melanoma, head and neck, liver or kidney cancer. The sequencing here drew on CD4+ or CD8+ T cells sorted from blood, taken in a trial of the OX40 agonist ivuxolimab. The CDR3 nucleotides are TGTGCCAGCAGCTTGTGGGGACTAGCGGGCGCGAGCTCCTACAATGAGCAGTTCTTC. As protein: CASSLWGLAGASSYNEQFF.